Listed below are T cell receptor beta chains from one sample, sequenced in a study of T cells after posttransplantation cyclophosphamide. Produced via immunoSEQ multiplex PCR; TCRdb's table is partial and in-frame only. The sample lists about 4,300 clones; 77% were seen once. Sequencing was performed on PBMCs, taken 29 days after a stem cell transplant with posttransplant cyclophosphamide. The source of these receptors is a male patient in his fifties or sixties who received an allogeneic stem cell transplant from an unrelated donor, was CMV-positive, and had acute GVHD only. Part of the T cells may come from the graft donor. Each CDR3 is given with its conserved first and last residue. Fields, in order: V gene, CDR3 protein.

TRBV19	CASSIQVASQPQHF
TRBV7-3	CASSSGGNSPLHF
TRBV7-2	CASSLSSGGAYEQYF
TRBV5-8	CASSLEYSSSYNEQFF
TRBV30	CAWSVTGYEQYF
TRBV29-1	CSVQGGPYEQYF
TRBV7-2	CASSPGTGDYEQYF
TRBV2	CASSHRSLLAGGIRTYEQYF
TRBV4-2	CASSQDTSGGYTGELFF
TRBV28	CASSTTSGIKEQYF
TRBV13	CASSLVGGSEQYF
TRBV12-5	CASGMSGSRETQYF
TRBV4-2	CASSRTDTNHGTNEKLFF
TRBV5-1	CASSLNFLNEQFF
TRBV4-1	CASSQESRGETQYF
TRBV30	CAWGFRETGTEAFF
TRBV1	CTSSQPLGHAHTEAFF
TRBV7-9	CASSLTEGAGGYGYTF
TRBV5-6	CASSRGTAKTNNEQFF
TRBV7-2	CASSAELAAYEQYF
TRBV4-2	CASSLGVTSTYEQYF
TRBV27	CASSPHQGNTEAFF
TRBV10-2	CATSGTYNEQFF
TRBV11-2	CASSLGLAVSYEQYF
TRBV18	CASSPVIGDRGDYGYTF
TRBV4-2	CASSPPPSGRGEKLFF
TRBV21-1	CASSKVSQGVIPYEQYF
TRBV4-1	CASSQPTGGSQETQYF
TRBV7-9	CASRTSGGADTQYF
TRBV27	CASSLSIEDQETQYF
TRBV6-5	CASSPTGGGGELFF
TRBV7-9	CASSQTGEGVEKLFF
TRBV28	CASSLPLSWTGVGANVLTF
TRBV4-2	CASSLGGDMNTEAFF
TRBV2	CASSDAGGYEQYF
TRBV6-1	CASSLQGTDTEAFF
TRBV19	CASSTGQGNEKLFF
TRBV21-1	CASSSYRVGTEAFF
TRBV7-2	CASSHFYRGSNTGELFF
TRBV5-1	CASSESPTGGLTQYF
TRBV7-7	CASSLGTGTSGANVLTF
TRBV9	CASSVKSGEETQYF
TRBV2	CASSGQGAKSYEQYF
TRBV27	CASSFGRAQYF
TRBV10-3	CAIRGVGADGYTF
TRBV28	CASLVSGQTYEQYF
TRBV5-6	CASSSGTASYGYTF
TRBV4-2	CASSQDLTCFYNEQFF
TRBV28	CASSLSGRGYEQYF
TRBV7-9	CASSPTGQGTQYF
TRBV5-1	CASSLDRGNEQFF
TRBV29-1	CSAADRGRLDEKLFF
TRBV28	CASTGQPHSYEQYF
TRBV27	CASSPRQALYNEQFF
TRBV9	CASSVDPQETQYF
TRBV2	CASSTGDEAFF
TRBV19	CATMNQGIDNQPQHF
TRBV9	CASSVEGSGVGDEQFF
TRBV5-5	CASSPGQDGNQPQHF
TRBV7-2	CASSSQGPGPYNEQFF